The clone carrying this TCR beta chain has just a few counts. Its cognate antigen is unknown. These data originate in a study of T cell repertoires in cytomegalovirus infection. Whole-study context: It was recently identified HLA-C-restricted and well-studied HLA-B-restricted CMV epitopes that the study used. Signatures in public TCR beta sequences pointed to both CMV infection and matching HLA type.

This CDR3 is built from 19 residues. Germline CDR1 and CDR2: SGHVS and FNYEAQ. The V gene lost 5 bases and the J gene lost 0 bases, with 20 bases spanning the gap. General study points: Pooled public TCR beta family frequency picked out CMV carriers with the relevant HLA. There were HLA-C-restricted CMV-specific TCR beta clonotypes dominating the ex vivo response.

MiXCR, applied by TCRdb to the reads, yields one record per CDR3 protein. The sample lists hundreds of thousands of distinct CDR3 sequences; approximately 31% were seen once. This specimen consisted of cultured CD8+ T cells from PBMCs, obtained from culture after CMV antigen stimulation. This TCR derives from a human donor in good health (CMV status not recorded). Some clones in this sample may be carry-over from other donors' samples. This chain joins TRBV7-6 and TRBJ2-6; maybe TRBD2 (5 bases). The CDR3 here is CASSPRLWGASSGANVLTF. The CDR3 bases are TGTGCCAGCAGCCCCAGACTCTGGGGAGCGAGCTCTGGGGCCAACGTCCTGACTTTC.